This TCR beta chain derives from a study of blood T cell repertoires in COVID-19. Study-wide background: COVID-19 samples collected from the United States, Italy and Spain covered acute and convalescent phases. T cells, B-cell-depleted T cells, or PBMCs provided the cDNA or gDNA that served as material.

Clones were sequenced by immunoSEQ multiplex PCR, and TCRdb holds only the in-frame ones, with some missing. The sample has some 400,000 clones; around nine tenths are singletons. In terms of age and location, participants ranged from roughly 18 to 90 years and lived in under 30 US areas. The V gene's germline CDR1 is KGHSH and CDR2 LQKENI. V was cut by 3 bases and J by 3 bases, with 14 bases left in between. CDR3 size: 15 residues. The gene calls are TRBV18 and TRBJ1-2, with D possibly matching TRBD1 (5 bases). Sequences were obtained from PBMCs or T cells enriched from blood (not recorded which). The origin of this receptor is a woman in her 30s who had recovered from COVID-19. The CDR3 DNA reads TGTGCCAGCTCACCGACAGTTGTTTTGGACTATGGCTACACCTTC. It codes for CASSPTVVLDYGYTF.